The sequence of this T cell receptor beta chain was determined in a study of early T cells in non-severe SARS-CoV-2 infection. Study-level background: Investigators sequenced bulk RNA drawn from unsorted whole blood, and chains remained unpaired. Study-wide points: Matching results from VDJdb favored anti-spike CD8 responses, leaving private and CD4 specificities undetected.

Note on this clonotype: Its target is not known.

Germline CDR1 and CDR2: LNHDA and SQIVND (reference sequence). Between the trimmed V and J ends, which lost 8 bases and 5 bases, there was a span of 16 bases. CDR3 size: 14 residues. Researchers tagged individual cDNA molecules with unique molecular identifiers. TCRdb processed the 5' RACE reads anew with MiXCR; each CDR3 protein has one entry. The data hold 55,000 to 75,000 distinct CDR3 sequences, with 6% to 8.5% observed a single time. The chain carries TRBV19 and TRBJ2-1, with D tentatively TRBD1 or TRBD2 (6 bases each). This clonotype was sampled from an adult who was a healthcare worker with PCR-confirmed SARS-CoV-2 infection or an uninfected control (not recorded which). Sequencing was performed on whole blood. CDR3 DNA: TGTGCCAGTCGTAGGGGGGACGTCGACAATGAGCAGTTCTTC. Translating gives CASRRGDVDNEQFF. The entire variable domain, with the rest obtained from reference TRBV19 and TRBJ2-1, is as follows: DGGITQSPKYLFRKEGQNVTLSCEQNLNHDAMYWYRQDPGQGLRLIYYSQIVNDFQKGDIAEGYSVSREKKESFPLTVTSAQKNPTAFYLCASRRGDVDNEQFFGPGTRLTVL.